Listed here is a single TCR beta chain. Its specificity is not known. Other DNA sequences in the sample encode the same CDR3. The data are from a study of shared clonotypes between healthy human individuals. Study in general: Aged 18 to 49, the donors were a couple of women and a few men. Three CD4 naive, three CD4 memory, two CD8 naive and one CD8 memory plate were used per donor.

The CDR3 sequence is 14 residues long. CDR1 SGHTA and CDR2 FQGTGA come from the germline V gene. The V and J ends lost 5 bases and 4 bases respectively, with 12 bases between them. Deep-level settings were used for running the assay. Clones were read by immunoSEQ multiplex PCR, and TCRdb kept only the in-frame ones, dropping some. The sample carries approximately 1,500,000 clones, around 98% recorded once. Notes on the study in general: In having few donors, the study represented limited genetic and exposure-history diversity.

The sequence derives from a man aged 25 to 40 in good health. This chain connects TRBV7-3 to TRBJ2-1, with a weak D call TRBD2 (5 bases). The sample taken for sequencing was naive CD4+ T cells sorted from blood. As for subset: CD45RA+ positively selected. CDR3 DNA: TGTGCCAGCAGCCCTGGGAGAGGGTACAATGAGCAGTTCTTC. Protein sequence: CASSPGRGYNEQFF. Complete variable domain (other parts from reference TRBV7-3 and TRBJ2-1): GAGVSQTPSNKVTEKGKYVELRCDPISGHTALYWYRQSLGQGPEFLIYFQGTGAADDSGLPNDRFFAVRPEGSVSTLKIQRTERGDSAVYLCASSPGRGYNEQFFGPGTRLTVL.